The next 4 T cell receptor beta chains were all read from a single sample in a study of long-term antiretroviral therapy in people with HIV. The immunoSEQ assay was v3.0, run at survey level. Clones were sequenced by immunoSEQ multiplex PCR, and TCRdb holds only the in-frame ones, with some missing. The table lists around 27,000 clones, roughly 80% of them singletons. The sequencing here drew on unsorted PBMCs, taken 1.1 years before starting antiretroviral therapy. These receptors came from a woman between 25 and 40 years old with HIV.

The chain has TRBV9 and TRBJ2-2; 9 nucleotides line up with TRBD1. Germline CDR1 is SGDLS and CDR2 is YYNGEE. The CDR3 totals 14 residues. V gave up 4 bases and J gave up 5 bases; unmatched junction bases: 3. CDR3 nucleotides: TGTGCCAGCAGCCTGACAGGGGGAACCGGGGAGCTGTTTTTT. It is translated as CASSLTGGTGELFF.

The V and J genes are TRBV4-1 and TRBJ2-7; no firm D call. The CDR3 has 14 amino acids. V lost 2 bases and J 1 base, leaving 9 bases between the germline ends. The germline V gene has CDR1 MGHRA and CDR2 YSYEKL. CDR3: CASSQIGPSYEQYF. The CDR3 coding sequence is TGCGCCAGCAGCCAAATCGGTCCGTCCTACGAGCAGTACTTC.

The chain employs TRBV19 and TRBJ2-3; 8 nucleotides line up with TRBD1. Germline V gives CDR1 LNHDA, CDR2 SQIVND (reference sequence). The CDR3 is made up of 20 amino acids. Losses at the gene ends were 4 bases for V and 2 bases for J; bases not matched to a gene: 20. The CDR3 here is CASSTPPLFDPGQVTDTQYF. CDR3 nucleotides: TGTGCCAGTAGTACTCCCCCTCTTTTTGATCCGGGACAGGTCACAGATACGCAGTATTTT.

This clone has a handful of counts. The CDR3 DNA follows: TGCGCCAGCAGCCAAGTGAAAACGGGAACTTCCGTCGGGGAGCTGTTTTTT. Protein sequence: CASSQVKTGTSVGELFF. The J gene is TRBJ2-2, the V gene TRBV4-1, with D maybe TRBD2 (5 bases). V dropped 1 base and J dropped 7 bases, with 19 bases sitting between them. This CDR3 is built from 17 residues. CDR1 MGHRA and CDR2 YSYEKL come from the germline V gene.